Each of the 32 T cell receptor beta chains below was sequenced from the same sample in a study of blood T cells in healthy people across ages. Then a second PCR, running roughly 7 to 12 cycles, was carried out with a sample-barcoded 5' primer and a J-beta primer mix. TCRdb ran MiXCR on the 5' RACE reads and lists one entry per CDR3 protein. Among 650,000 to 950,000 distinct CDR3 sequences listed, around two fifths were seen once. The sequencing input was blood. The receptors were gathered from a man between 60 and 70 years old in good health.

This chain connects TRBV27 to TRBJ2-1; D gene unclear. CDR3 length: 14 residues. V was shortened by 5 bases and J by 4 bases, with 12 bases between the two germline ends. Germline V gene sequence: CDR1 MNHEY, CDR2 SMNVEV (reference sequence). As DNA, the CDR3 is TGTGCCAGCAGTAATGGGTTTTTGTACAATGAGCAGTTCTTC. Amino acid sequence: CASSNGFLYNEQFF.

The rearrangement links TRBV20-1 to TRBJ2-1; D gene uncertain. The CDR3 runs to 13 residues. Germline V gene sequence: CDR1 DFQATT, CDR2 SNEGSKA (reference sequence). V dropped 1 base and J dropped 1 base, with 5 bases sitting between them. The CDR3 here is CSARGGSYNEQFF. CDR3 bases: TGCAGTGCTAGAGGGGGATCCTACAATGAGCAGTTCTTC.

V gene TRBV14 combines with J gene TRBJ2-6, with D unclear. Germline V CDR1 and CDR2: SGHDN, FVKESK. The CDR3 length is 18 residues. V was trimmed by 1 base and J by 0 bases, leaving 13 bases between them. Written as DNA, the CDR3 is TGTGCCAGCAGCCAAGCCAAGACGGCCGACTCTGGGGCCAACGTCCTGACTTTC. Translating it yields CASSQAKTADSGANVLTF.

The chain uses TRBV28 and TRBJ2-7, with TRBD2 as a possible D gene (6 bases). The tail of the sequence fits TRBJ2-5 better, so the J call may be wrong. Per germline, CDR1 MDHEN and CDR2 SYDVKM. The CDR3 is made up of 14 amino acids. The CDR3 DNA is TGTGCCAGCACCGACCGGGACTTCCAGGAGACCCAGTACTTC. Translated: CASTDRDFQETQYF.

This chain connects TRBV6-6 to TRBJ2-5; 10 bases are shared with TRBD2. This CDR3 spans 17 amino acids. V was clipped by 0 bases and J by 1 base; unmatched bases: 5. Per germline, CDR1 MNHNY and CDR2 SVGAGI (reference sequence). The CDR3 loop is CASSYSSGGAVQETQYF. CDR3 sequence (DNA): TGTGCCAGCAGTTACTCGAGCGGGGGGGCGGTCCAAGAGACCCAGTACTTC.

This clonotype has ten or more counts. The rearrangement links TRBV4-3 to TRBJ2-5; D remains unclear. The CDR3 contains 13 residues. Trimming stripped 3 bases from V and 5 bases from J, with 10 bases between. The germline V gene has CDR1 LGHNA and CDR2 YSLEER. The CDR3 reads CASSHDTIETQYF. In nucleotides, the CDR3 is TGCGCCAGCAGCCATGACACCATTGAGACCCAGTACTTC.

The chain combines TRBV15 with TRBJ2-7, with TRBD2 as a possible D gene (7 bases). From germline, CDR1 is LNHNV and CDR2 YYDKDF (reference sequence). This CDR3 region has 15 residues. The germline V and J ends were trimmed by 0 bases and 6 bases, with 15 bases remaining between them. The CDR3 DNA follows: TGTGCCACCAGCAGAGATAGGGGGGGGCGGAGCGAGCAGTACTTC. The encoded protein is CATSRDRGGRSEQYF.

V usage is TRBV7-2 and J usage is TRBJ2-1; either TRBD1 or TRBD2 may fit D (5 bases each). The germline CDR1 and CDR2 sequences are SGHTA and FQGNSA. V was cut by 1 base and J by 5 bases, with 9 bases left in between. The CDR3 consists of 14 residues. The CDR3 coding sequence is TGTGCCAGCAGCTTAGGGGGGTCCGACAATGAGCAGTTCTTC. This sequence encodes CASSLGGSDNEQFF.

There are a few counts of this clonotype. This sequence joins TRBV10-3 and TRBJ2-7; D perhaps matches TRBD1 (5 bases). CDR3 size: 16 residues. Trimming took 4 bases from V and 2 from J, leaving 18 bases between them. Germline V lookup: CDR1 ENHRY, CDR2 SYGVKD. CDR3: CAISGGDGALPYEQYF. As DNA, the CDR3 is TGTGCCATCAGTGGCGGAGATGGGGCACTGCCCTACGAGCAGTACTTC.

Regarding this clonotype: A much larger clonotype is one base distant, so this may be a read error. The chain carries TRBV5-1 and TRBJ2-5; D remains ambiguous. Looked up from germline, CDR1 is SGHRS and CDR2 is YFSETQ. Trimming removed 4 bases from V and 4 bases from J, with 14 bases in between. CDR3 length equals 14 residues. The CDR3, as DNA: TGCGCCAGCAGCGTGGTTCCACAATCAGAGACCCAGTACTTC. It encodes CASSVVPQSETQYF.

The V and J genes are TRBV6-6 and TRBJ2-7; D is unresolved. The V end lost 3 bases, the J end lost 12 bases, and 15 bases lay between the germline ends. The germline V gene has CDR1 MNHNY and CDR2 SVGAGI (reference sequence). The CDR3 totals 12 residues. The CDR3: CASSYGPTQWYF. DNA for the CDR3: TGTGCCAGCAGTTATGGGCCTACTCAGTGGTACTTC.

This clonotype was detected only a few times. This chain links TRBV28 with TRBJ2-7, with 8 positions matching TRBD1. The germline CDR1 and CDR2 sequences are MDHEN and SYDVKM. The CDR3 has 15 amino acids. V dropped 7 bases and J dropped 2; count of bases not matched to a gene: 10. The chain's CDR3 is CASKTRTGSAYEQYF. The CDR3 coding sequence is TGTGCCAGCAAAACTCGGACAGGGAGTGCCTACGAGCAGTACTTC.

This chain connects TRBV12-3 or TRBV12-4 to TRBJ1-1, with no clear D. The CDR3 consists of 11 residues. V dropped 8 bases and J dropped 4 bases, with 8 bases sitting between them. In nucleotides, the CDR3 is TGTGCCAGCCGCCGAGGCACTGAAGCTTTCTTT. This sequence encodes CASRRGTEAFF.

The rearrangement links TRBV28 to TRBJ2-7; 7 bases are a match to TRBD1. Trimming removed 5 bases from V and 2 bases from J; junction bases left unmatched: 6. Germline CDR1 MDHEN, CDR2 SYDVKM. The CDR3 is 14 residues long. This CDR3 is CASSPIDRAYEQYF. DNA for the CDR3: TGTGCCAGCAGTCCCATCGACAGGGCCTACGAGCAGTACTTC. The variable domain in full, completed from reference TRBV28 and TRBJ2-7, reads DVKVTQSSRYLVKRTGEKVFLECVQDMDHENMFWYRQDPGLGLRLIYFSYDVKMKEKGDIPEGYSVSREKKERFSLILESASTNQTSMYLCASSPIDRAYEQYFGPGTRLTVT.

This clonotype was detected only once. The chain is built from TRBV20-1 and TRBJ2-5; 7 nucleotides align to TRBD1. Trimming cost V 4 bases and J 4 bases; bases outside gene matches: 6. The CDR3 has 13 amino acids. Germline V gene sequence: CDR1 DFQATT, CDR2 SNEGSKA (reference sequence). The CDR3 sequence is CSAKGAGGETQYF. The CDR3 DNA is TGCAGTGCTAAGGGGGCAGGGGGAGAGACCCAGTACTTC.

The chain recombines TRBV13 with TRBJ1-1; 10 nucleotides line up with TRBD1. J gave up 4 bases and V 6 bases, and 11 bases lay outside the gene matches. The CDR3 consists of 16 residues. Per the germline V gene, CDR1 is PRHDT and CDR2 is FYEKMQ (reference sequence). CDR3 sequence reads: CASSLYPGQGITEAFF. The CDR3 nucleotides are TGTGCCAGCAGTCTTTATCCGGGACAGGGGATCACTGAAGCTTTCTTT.

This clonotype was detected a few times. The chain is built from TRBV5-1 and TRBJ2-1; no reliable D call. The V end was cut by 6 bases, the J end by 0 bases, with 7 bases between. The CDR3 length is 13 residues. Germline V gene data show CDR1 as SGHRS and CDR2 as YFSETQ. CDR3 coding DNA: TGCGCCAGCAAAAGGAGCTCCTACAATGAGCAGTTCTTC. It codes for CASKRSSYNEQFF.

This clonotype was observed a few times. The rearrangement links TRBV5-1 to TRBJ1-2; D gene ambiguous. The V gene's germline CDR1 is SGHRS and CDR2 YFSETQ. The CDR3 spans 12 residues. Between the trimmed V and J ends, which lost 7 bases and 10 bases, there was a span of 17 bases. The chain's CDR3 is CASRGRAKYYTF. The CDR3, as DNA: TGCGCCAGCCGCGGGAGGGCAAAGTACTACACCTTC.

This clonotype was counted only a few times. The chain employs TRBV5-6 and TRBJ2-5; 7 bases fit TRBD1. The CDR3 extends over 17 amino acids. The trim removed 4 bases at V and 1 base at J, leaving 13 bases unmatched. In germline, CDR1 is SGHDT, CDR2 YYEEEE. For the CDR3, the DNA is TGTGCCAGCAGCACGTGGACAGGCCGAGAAATCCAAGAGACCCAGTACTTC. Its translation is CASSTWTGREIQETQYF.

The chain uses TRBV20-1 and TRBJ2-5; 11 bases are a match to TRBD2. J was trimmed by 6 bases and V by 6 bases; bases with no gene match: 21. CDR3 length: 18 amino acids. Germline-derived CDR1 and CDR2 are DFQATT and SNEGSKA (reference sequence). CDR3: CSATPAIPGTSGGKTQYF. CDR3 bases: TGCAGTGCAACCCCGGCGATACCCGGAACTAGCGGGGGAAAGACCCAGTACTTC.

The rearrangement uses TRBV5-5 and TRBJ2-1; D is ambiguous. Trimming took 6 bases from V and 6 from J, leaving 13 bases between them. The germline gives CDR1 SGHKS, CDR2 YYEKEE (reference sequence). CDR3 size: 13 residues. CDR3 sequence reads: CASMYLWGNEQFF. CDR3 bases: TGTGCCAGCATGTATTTATGGGGCAATGAGCAGTTCTTC.

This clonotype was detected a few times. The CDR3 is CASSFIAETQYF. Written as DNA, the CDR3 is TGTGCCAGCAGCTTTATCGCAGAGACCCAGTACTTC. The chain employs TRBV7-8 and TRBJ2-5, with unresolved D. Germline CDR1 reads SGHVS; CDR2 reads FQNEAQ. There are 12 residues in the CDR3. V lost 3 bases and J lost 4, with 6 bases in between.

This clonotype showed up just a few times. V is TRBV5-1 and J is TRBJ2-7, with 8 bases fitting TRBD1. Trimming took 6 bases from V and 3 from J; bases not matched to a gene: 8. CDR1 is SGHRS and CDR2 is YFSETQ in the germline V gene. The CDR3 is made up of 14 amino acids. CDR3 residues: CASKKGQGRYEQYF. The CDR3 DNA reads TGCGCCAGCAAAAAAGGACAGGGTCGCTACGAGCAGTACTTC.

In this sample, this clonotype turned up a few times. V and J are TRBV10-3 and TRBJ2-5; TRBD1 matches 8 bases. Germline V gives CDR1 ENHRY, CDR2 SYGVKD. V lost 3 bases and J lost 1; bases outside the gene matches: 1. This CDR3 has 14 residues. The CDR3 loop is CAISDTGGQETQYF. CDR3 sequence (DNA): TGTGCCATCAGTGACACAGGGGGCCAAGAGACCCAGTACTTC.

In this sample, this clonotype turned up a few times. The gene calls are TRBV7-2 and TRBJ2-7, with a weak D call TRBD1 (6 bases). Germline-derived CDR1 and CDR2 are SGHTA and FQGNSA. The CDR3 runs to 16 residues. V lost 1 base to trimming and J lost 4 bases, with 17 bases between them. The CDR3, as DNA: TGTGCCAGCAGCTTAGGAAGTACAGGGTCAGGTTACGAGCAGTACTTC. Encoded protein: CASSLGSTGSGYEQYF.

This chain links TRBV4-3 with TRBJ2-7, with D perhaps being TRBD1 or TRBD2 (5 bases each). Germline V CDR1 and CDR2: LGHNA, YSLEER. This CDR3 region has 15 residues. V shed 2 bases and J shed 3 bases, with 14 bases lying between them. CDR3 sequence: CASSQNDGGDYEQYF. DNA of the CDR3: TGCGCCAGCAGCCAAAATGATGGGGGAGACTACGAGCAGTACTTC.

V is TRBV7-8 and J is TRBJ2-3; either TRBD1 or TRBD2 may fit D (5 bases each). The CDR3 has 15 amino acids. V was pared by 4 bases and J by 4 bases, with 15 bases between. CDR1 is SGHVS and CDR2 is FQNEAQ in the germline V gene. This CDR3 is CASSSPLRGADTQYF. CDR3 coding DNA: TGTGCCAGCAGCTCACCACTGAGGGGTGCAGATACGCAGTATTTT.

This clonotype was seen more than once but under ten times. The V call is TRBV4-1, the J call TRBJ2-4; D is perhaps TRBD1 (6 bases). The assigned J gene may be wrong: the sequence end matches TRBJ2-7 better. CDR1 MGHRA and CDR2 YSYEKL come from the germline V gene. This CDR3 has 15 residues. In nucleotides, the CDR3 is TGCGCCAGCAGTCGCATCACGGGACACAATTACGAGCAGTACTTC. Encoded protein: CASSRITGHNYEQYF.

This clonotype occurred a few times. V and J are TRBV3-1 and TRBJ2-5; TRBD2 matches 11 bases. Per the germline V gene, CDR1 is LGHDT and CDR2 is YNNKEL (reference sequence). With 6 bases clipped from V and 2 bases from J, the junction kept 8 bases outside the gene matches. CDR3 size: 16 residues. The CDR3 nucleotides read TGTGCCAGCAGTCCCACTAGCGGGGGATTTCAAGAGACCCAGTACTTC. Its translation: CASSPTSGGFQETQYF.

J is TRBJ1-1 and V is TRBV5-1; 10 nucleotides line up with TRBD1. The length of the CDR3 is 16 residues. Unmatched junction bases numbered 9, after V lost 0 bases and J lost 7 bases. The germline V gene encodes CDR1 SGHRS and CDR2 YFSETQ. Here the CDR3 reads CASSLDVGDRGIEAFF. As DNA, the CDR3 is TGCGCCAGCAGCTTGGATGTTGGGGACAGGGGCATTGAAGCTTTCTTT.

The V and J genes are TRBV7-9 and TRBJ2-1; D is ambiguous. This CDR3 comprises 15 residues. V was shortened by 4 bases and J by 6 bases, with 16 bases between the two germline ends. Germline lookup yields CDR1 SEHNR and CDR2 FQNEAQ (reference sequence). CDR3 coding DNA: TGTGCCAGCAGCTCCTGGACGGGTAGGTTCAATGAGCAGTTCTTC. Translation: CASSSWTGRFNEQFF.

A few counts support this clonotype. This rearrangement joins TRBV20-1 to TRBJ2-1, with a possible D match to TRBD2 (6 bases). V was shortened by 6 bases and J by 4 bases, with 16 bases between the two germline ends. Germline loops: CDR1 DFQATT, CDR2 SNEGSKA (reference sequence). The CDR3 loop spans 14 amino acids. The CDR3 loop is CSAPEWGGYNEQFF. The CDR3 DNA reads TGCAGTGCCCCGGAGTGGGGAGGATACAATGAGCAGTTCTTC.